This T cell receptor (beta chain) was profiled in a study of metastatic and nonmetastatic thyroid tumors. A word on this clone: An end of the junction differs from the germline gene, which may be a read error.

Ahead of thyroid surgery, no patient had received treatment of any kind. TCRdb redid the clone calls on the PCR reads using MiXCR. This table has approximately 37,000 clones, under 25% appearing once. The CDR3 runs to 12 residues. Germline CDR1 SGHNT, CDR2 YENEEA. Material for sequencing was tumor tissue. The TCR comes from a male donor with papillary thyroid cancer or a benign thyroid nodule (not recorded which). Some clones in this sample may be carry-over from other donors' samples. The V and J genes are TRBV11-3 and TRBJ2-7; TRBD1 might be the D (6 bases). This CDR3 is CSSSSGVVEQYF. The CDR3 nucleotides are TGTTCCAGCAGCTCAGGGGTAGTGGAGCAGTACTTC. The full variable domain, its missing parts supplied by reference TRBV11-3 and TRBJ2-7, is EAGVVQSPRYKIIEKKQPVAFWCNPISGHNTLYWYLQNLGQGPELLIRYENEEAVDDSQLPKDRFSAERLKGVDSTLKIQPAELGDSAVYLCSSSSGVVEQYFGPGTRLTVT.